This is a list of T cell receptor beta chains from one sample in a study of blood T cells in healthy people across ages. Each CDR3 protein is one row after TCRdb ran MiXCR on the 5' RACE reads. The sample records some 710,000 distinct CDR3 sequences, about 24% being singletons. Sequenced: blood. Receptors were obtained from a man between 65 and 85 years old in good health. CDR3s include the opening cysteine and the closing phenylalanine or tryptophan. D genes are given only for firm matches. Size tells how often a clone was seen (once, few, many) or the class of an expanded clone, and some rows leave it out.

clone_size: few
j_call: TRBJ2-1
v_call: TRBV4-2
d_call: NA
cdr3_aa: CASSQDRGASYNEQLF
cdr3_nt: TGTGCCAGCAGCCAAGACCGGGGGGCGTCCTACAATGAGCAGCTCTTC

clone_size: NA
j_call: TRBJ2-3
v_call: TRBV19
d_call: NA
cdr3_aa: CASSITGVLTDTQYF
cdr3_nt: TGTGCCAGTAGTATTACGGGAGTCTTAACAGATACGCAGTATTTT

clone_size: few
j_call: TRBJ2-2
v_call: TRBV5-1
d_call: NA
cdr3_aa: CASSLAGASNTGELFF
cdr3_nt: TGCGCCAGCAGCTTGGCGGGGGCCTCGAACACCGGGGAGCTGTTTTTT

clone_size: few
j_call: TRBJ2-2
v_call: TRBV24-1
d_call: NA
cdr3_aa: CATSDPTANTGELFF
cdr3_nt: TGTGCCACCAGTGATCCAACAGCGAACACCGGGGAGCTGTTTTTT

clone_size: NA
j_call: TRBJ2-1
v_call: TRBV6-5
d_call: NA
cdr3_aa: CASSYGNGPEQFF
cdr3_nt: TGTGCCAGCAGTTACGGGAACGGGCCCGAGCAGTTCTTC

clone_size: NA
j_call: TRBJ1-2
v_call: TRBV18
d_call: NA
cdr3_aa: CASSPLDTNYGYTF
cdr3_nt: TGTGCCAGCTCACCCCTCGACACCAACTATGGCTACACCTTC

clone_size: few
j_call: TRBJ2-7
v_call: TRBV5-1
d_call: TRBD1
cdr3_aa: CASSPTGTEVYEQYF
cdr3_nt: TGCGCCAGCAGCCCGACCGGGACAGAAGTATACGAGCAGTACTTC

clone_size: NA
j_call: TRBJ2-5
v_call: TRBV12-3/TRBV12-4
d_call: TRBD1
cdr3_aa: CASRQGRQQETQYF
cdr3_nt: TGTGCCAGCAGACAGGGGAGACAGCAAGAGACCCAGTACTTC

clone_size: NA
j_call: TRBJ2-7
v_call: TRBV5-1
d_call: NA
cdr3_aa: CASSLGDNSYEQYF
cdr3_nt: TGCGCCAGCAGCTTGGGGGACAACTCCTACGAGCAGTACTTC

clone_size: NA
j_call: TRBJ2-3
v_call: TRBV7-2
d_call: NA
cdr3_aa: CASSLADGNTQYF
cdr3_nt: TGTGCCAGCAGCTTAGCGGATGGAAATACGCAGTATTTT

clone_size: few
j_call: TRBJ1-2
v_call: TRBV9
d_call: TRBD1
cdr3_aa: CASSEPGQPFAYGYTF
cdr3_nt: TGTGCCAGCAGCGAACCGGGACAGCCTTTCGCCTATGGCTACACCTTC

clone_size: few
j_call: TRBJ1-1
v_call: TRBV29-1
d_call: TRBD1
cdr3_aa: CSVEGRGPLGTEAFF
cdr3_nt: TGCAGCGTTGAGGGTAGGGGGCCATTGGGGACTGAAGCTTTCTTT

clone_size: NA
j_call: TRBJ2-1
v_call: TRBV12-3/TRBV12-4
d_call: NA
cdr3_aa: CASSERRQGGNEQFF
cdr3_nt: TGTGCCAGCAGTGAGCGGCGACAGGGAGGGAATGAGCAGTTCTTC

clone_size: NA
j_call: TRBJ2-7
v_call: TRBV12-3/TRBV12-4
d_call: NA
cdr3_aa: CASSFRQVYEQYF
cdr3_nt: TGTGCCAGCAGTTTTCGACAGGTCTACGAGCAGTACTTC

clone_size: few
j_call: TRBJ1-4
v_call: TRBV7-9
d_call: TRBD1
cdr3_aa: CASSVLDRNEKLFF
cdr3_nt: TGTGCCAGCAGCGTCTTGGACAGGAATGAAAAACTGTTTTTT

clone_size: few
j_call: TRBJ2-5
v_call: TRBV7-2
d_call: NA
cdr3_aa: CASSLGGSREETQYF
cdr3_nt: TGTGCCAGCAGCCTAGGTGGATCCCGGGAAGAGACCCAGTACTTC

clone_size: many
j_call: TRBJ2-3
v_call: TRBV12-3/TRBV12-4
d_call: NA
cdr3_aa: CASSFALSTDTQYF
cdr3_nt: TGTGCCAGCAGTTTTGCTCTTTCCACAGATACGCAGTATTTT

clone_size: few
j_call: TRBJ2-2
v_call: TRBV5-6
d_call: TRBD1
cdr3_aa: CASSLPGQGFGGELFF
cdr3_nt: TGTGCCAGCAGTCTGCCGGGACAGGGGTTCGGCGGGGAGCTGTTTTTT

clone_size: NA
j_call: TRBJ2-4
v_call: TRBV6-5
d_call: NA
cdr3_aa: CASSGQAGEAKNIQYF
cdr3_nt: TGTGCCAGCAGTGGACAGGCGGGGGAAGCCAAAAACATTCAGTACTTC

clone_size: NA
j_call: TRBJ2-5
v_call: TRBV6-1
d_call: NA
cdr3_aa: CASSEWGETQYF
cdr3_nt: TGTGCCAGCAGTGAATGGGGAGAGACCCAGTACTTC

clone_size: many
j_call: TRBJ1-2
v_call: TRBV5-1
d_call: NA
cdr3_aa: CASSFSGDYGYTF
cdr3_nt: TGTGCCAGCAGCTTTTCAGGGGACTATGGCTACACCTTC

clone_size: few
j_call: TRBJ2-5
v_call: TRBV7-2
d_call: TRBD1
cdr3_aa: CASSSGGQAVRQETQYF
cdr3_nt: TGTGCCAGCAGCTCCGGAGGACAGGCAGTGCGACAAGAGACCCAGTACTTC

clone_size: NA
j_call: TRBJ1-1
v_call: TRBV12-3/TRBV12-4
d_call: NA
cdr3_aa: CANRRLTTGNTEAFF
cdr3_nt: TGTGCCAACCGAAGACTAACGACAGGGAACACTGAAGCTTTCTTT

clone_size: few
j_call: TRBJ1-1
v_call: TRBV6-2/TRBV6-3
d_call: NA
cdr3_aa: CASSPWVNTEAFF
cdr3_nt: TGTGCCAGCAGTCCCTGGGTGAACACTGAAGCTTTCTTT

clone_size: NA
j_call: TRBJ1-6
v_call: TRBV12-3/TRBV12-4
d_call: NA
cdr3_aa: CASTVRSDSPLHF
cdr3_nt: TGTGCCAGCACGGTACGCTCCGATTCACCCCTCCACTTT

clone_size: few
j_call: TRBJ1-5
v_call: TRBV20-1
d_call: TRBD1
cdr3_aa: CSARRGDNQPQHF
cdr3_nt: TGCAGTGCTCGCAGGGGGGACAATCAGCCCCAGCATTTT

clone_size: NA
j_call: TRBJ2-2
v_call: TRBV11-2
d_call: NA
cdr3_aa: CASSPANGNGELFF
cdr3_nt: TGTGCCAGCAGCCCCGCTAATGGGAACGGGGAGCTGTTTTTT

clone_size: NA
j_call: TRBJ2-7
v_call: TRBV29-1
d_call: NA
cdr3_aa: CSVEGGEGGYEQYF
cdr3_nt: TGCAGCGTTGAGGGAGGAGAGGGGGGCTACGAGCAGTACTTC

clone_size: NA
j_call: TRBJ2-3
v_call: TRBV6-2/TRBV6-3
d_call: TRBD2
cdr3_aa: CAATIAGSTDTQYF
cdr3_nt: TGTGCCGCCACAATAGCGGGCAGCACAGATACGCAGTATTTT

clone_size: few
j_call: TRBJ1-4
v_call: TRBV12-3/TRBV12-4
d_call: TRBD1
cdr3_aa: CASRPGQRTTELFF
cdr3_nt: TGTGCCAGCAGACCGGGACAGAGAACGACTGAACTGTTTTTT

clone_size: NA
j_call: TRBJ1-4
v_call: TRBV2
d_call: TRBD1
cdr3_aa: CASRTQGAINEKLFF
cdr3_nt: TGTGCCAGCAGGACACAGGGGGCTATTAATGAAAAACTGTTTTTT

clone_size: many
j_call: TRBJ2-5
v_call: TRBV5-1
d_call: NA
cdr3_aa: CASSPLTRGETQYF
cdr3_nt: TGCGCCAGCAGCCCTTTGACAAGAGGAGAGACCCAGTACTTC

clone_size: NA
j_call: TRBJ1-5
v_call: TRBV11-2
d_call: TRBD1
cdr3_aa: CASSLGDRVGQPQHF
cdr3_nt: TGTGCCAGCAGCTTAGGAGACAGGGTCGGGCAGCCCCAGCATTTT

clone_size: NA
j_call: TRBJ1-2
v_call: TRBV7-9
d_call: TRBD1
cdr3_aa: CASSSMTGPLSF
cdr3_nt: TGTGCCAGCAGCTCCATGACAGGGCCCCTCTCCTTC

clone_size: NA
j_call: TRBJ1-2
v_call: TRBV28
d_call: TRBD1
cdr3_aa: CASSSQGAGYGYTF
cdr3_nt: TGTGCCAGCAGCTCACAGGGGGCGGGCTATGGCTACACCTTC

clone_size: few
j_call: TRBJ1-1
v_call: TRBV10-2
d_call: TRBD1
cdr3_aa: CASRGGRDSQEAFF
cdr3_nt: TGCGCCAGCAGGGGGGGACGGGACAGCCAGGAAGCTTTCTTT

clone_size: NA
j_call: TRBJ2-5
v_call: TRBV20-1
d_call: TRBD1
cdr3_aa: CSASPGQGVKTQYF
cdr3_nt: TGCAGTGCTAGCCCCGGACAGGGCGTAAAGACCCAGTACTTC

clone_size: few
j_call: TRBJ1-2
v_call: TRBV6-6
d_call: NA
cdr3_aa: CASSKGTPEVVYTF
cdr3_nt: TGTGCCAGCAGTAAAGGGACGCCGGAGGTGGTCTACACCTTC

clone_size: few
j_call: TRBJ1-4
v_call: TRBV29-1
d_call: NA
cdr3_aa: CSGGGGEEKLFF
cdr3_nt: TGCAGCGGGGGTGGGGGAGAAGAAAAACTGTTTTTT

clone_size: few
j_call: TRBJ2-7
v_call: TRBV7-8
d_call: NA
cdr3_aa: CASSLEPPSWTLTYEQYF
cdr3_nt: TGTGCCAGCAGCTTAGAGCCCCCCTCCTGGACATTAACCTACGAGCAGTACTTC

clone_size: few
j_call: TRBJ1-5
v_call: TRBV6-5
d_call: TRBD1
cdr3_aa: CASSSDRGANQPQHF
cdr3_nt: TGTGCCAGCAGCTCGGACAGGGGGGCCAATCAGCCCCAGCATTTT

clone_size: few
j_call: TRBJ1-2
v_call: TRBV6-5
d_call: TRBD1
cdr3_aa: CASSPMDRAAGYTF
cdr3_nt: TGTGCCAGCAGTCCAATGGACAGGGCGGCTGGCTACACCTTC

clone_size: NA
j_call: TRBJ1-2
v_call: TRBV12-3/TRBV12-4
d_call: TRBD1
cdr3_aa: CASRRTGKDYGYTF
cdr3_nt: TGTGCCAGCAGACGGACAGGGAAGGACTATGGCTACACCTTC

clone_size: many
j_call: TRBJ1-2
v_call: TRBV28
d_call: NA
cdr3_aa: CASSLLRGGYTF
cdr3_nt: TGTGCCAGCAGTTTGCTACGGGGCGGCTACACCTTC

clone_size: NA
j_call: TRBJ2-3
v_call: TRBV3-1
d_call: NA
cdr3_aa: CASSPRLAQSTDTQYF
cdr3_nt: TGTGCCAGCAGCCCTCGCCTAGCGCAAAGCACAGATACGCAGTATTTT

clone_size: NA
j_call: TRBJ2-5
v_call: TRBV20-1
d_call: NA
cdr3_aa: CSARVQDGQYF
cdr3_nt: TGCAGTGCTAGAGTACAGGACGGGCAGTACTTC

clone_size: few
j_call: TRBJ1-1
v_call: TRBV5-1
d_call: NA
cdr3_aa: CASSGTTEAFF
cdr3_nt: TGCGCCAGCAGCGGCACCACTGAAGCTTTCTTT

clone_size: NA
j_call: TRBJ2-1
v_call: TRBV5-6
d_call: TRBD2
cdr3_aa: CASSGRRGDPYNEQFF
cdr3_nt: TGTGCCAGCAGCGGGCGTCGGGGGGACCCATACAATGAGCAGTTCTTC

clone_size: NA
j_call: TRBJ2-3
v_call: TRBV5-6
d_call: NA
cdr3_aa: CASSIGCGPTDTQYF
cdr3_nt: TGTGCCAGCAGCATCGGCTGCGGTCCCACAGATACGCAGTATTTT